What follows are 23 T cell receptor beta chains derived from one specimen sequenced in a study of CD8 T cells in ankylosing spondylitis. Via MiXCR, TCRdb re-called the 5' RACE reads, giving one row per CDR3 protein. The data show 350,000 or so distinct CDR3 sequences, around 15% seen once. The sequenced sample was blood, either unsorted or a sorted T cell fraction (not recorded which). These receptors originate from a male donor with ankylosing spondylitis or in good health (not recorded which).

The chain is built from TRBV5-1 and TRBJ2-2, with 7 bases that match TRBD1. CDR1 and CDR2 from the germline V gene are SGHRS and YFSETQ. The CDR3 has 15 residues. V trimming: 0 bases; J trimming: 3 bases; junction bases outside the gene matches: 2. The CDR3 here is CASSLEGTDTGELFF. CDR3 sequence (DNA): TGCGCCAGCAGCTTGGAAGGGACAGACACCGGGGAGCTGTTTTTT. Combining the CDR3 with reference TRBV5-1 and TRBJ2-2 gives the whole variable domain KAGVTQTPRYLIKTRGQQVTLSCSPISGHRSVSWYQQTPGQGLQFLFEYFSETQRNKGNFPGRFSGRQFSNSRSEMNVSTLELGDSALYLCASSLEGTDTGELFFGEGSRLTVL.

This chain links TRBV12-3 or TRBV12-4 with TRBJ1-1; D not resolved. The ends were cut back, 6 bases at V and 0 bases at J, with 8 bases in the middle. This CDR3 has 13 amino acids. Here the CDR3 reads CASRRTVNTEAFF. The CDR3 DNA sequence: TGTGCCAGCAGGAGAACGGTGAACACTGAAGCTTTCTTT.

This clonotype was seen many times. The V call is TRBV12-3 or TRBV12-4, the J call TRBJ1-5; D is perhaps TRBD1 (5 bases). V lost 5 bases to trimming and J lost 6 bases, with 8 bases between them. The CDR3 length is 12 residues. The CDR3 bases are TGTGCCAGCAGTCGGGGGGGTCAGCCCCAGCATTTT. Translating gives CASSRGGQPQHF.

This clonotype was counted a few times. The CDR3 region has the DNA TGCAGTGCGCCTTCGGGGGCGGGGGTAGCCAAAAACATTCAGTACTTC. Its translation: CSAPSGAGVAKNIQYF. The rearrangement joins TRBV20-1 to TRBJ2-4; weak D call: TRBD2 (7 bases). The CDR3 consists of 16 residues. Germline V CDR1 and CDR2: DFQATT, SNEGSKA (reference sequence). Trimming took 6 bases from V and 0 from J, leaving 18 bases between them.

J is TRBJ2-2 and V is TRBV6-1; D is perhaps TRBD1 (5 bases). Trimming took off 4 bases at V and 3 bases at J, with 15 bases between the two ends. Germline lookup yields CDR1 MNHNS and CDR2 SASEGT. The CDR3 runs 16 residues. The CDR3 region is CASSGYEVGHTGELFF. The CDR3 DNA is TGTGCCAGCAGTGGCTATGAGGTGGGGCACACCGGGGAGCTGTTTTTT.

The CDR3 region has the DNA TGCGCCAGCAGCTCCTCTGTGTCAGGGGGCACTGAAGCTTTCTTT. Residues: CASSSSVSGGTEAFF. The V and J genes are TRBV5-1 and TRBJ1-1; 7 bases match TRBD1. V lost 3 bases and J lost 4; bases outside the gene matches: 9. CDR1 is SGHRS and CDR2 is YFSETQ in the germline V gene. The CDR3 loop spans 15 amino acids.

This rearrangement joins TRBV5-1 to TRBJ1-6; 9 bases fit TRBD1. CDR1 is SGHRS and CDR2 is YFSETQ in the germline V gene. V gave up 0 bases and J gave up 10 bases; unmatched junction bases: 11. This CDR3 contains 17 residues. DNA for the CDR3: TGCGCCAGCAGCTTGGATCGGGGACAGGGAATGAGGTCACCCCTCCACTTT. This sequence encodes CASSLDRGQGMRSPLHF.

This chain links TRBV20-1 with TRBJ1-2; D remains ambiguous. This CDR3 is built from 14 residues. CDR1 DFQATT and CDR2 SNEGSKA come from the germline V gene (reference sequence). Trimming pared 5 bases from V and 3 bases from J, leaving 16 bases between. CDR3 sequence reads: CSAYPSPGYYGYTF. CDR3 coding DNA: TGCAGTGCTTATCCTAGCCCGGGGTACTATGGCTACACCTTC.

This clonotype was seen at least ten times. V and J are TRBV12-3 or TRBV12-4 and TRBJ1-2, with 7 bases identical to TRBD1. Trimming took 6 bases from V and 4 from J; bases not matched to a gene: 5. The CDR3 contains 13 residues. The CDR3 reads CASSRQGVYGYTF. The CDR3 region has the DNA TGTGCCAGCAGCCGACAGGGTGTCTATGGCTACACCTTC.

V and J are TRBV3-1 and TRBJ2-7; no firm D call. Germline assignment: CDR1 LGHDT and CDR2 YNNKEL (reference sequence). The V and J ends lost 4 bases and 2 bases respectively, with 15 bases between them. The CDR3 length is 15 residues. The CDR3 sequence: CASSPRGLPTYEQYF. CDR3 coding DNA: TGTGCCAGCAGCCCCCGCGGCTTGCCTACCTACGAGCAGTACTTC.

The chain has TRBV20-1 and TRBJ2-4, with 8 nucleotides matching TRBD2. V was clipped by 4 bases and J by 6 bases; unmatched bases: 8. CDR1 is DFQATT and CDR2 is SNEGSKA in the germline V gene (reference sequence). This CDR3 is built from 14 residues. CDR3 coding DNA: TGCAGTGCTAAGAGCGGGAGTAGGGGAAACATTCAGTACTTC. Its translation is CSAKSGSRGNIQYF.

This clonotype was observed many times. The chain joins TRBV12-3 or TRBV12-4 to TRBJ1-1, with 9 bases that match TRBD1. This CDR3 has 15 residues. V lost 6 bases, J lost 0 bases, and 5 bases stayed unmatched. The CDR3: CASRYDRGMNTEAFF. The CDR3 bases are TGTGCCAGCAGATACGACAGGGGGATGAACACTGAAGCTTTCTTT.

The rearrangement uses TRBV4-2 and TRBJ2-5; D unclear. CDR3 size: 14 residues. V was shortened by 0 bases and J by 2 bases, with 7 bases between the two germline ends. Germline-derived CDR1 and CDR2 are LGHNA and YNFKEQ. The CDR3 DNA reads TGTGCCAGCAGCCAAGATCGGAGACAAGAGACCCAGTACTTC. Its translation is CASSQDRRQETQYF.

The V and J genes are TRBV4-1 and TRBJ2-3; no firm D call. The V end lost 8 bases, the J end lost 0 bases, and 18 bases lay between the germline ends. Germline V gives CDR1 MGHRA, CDR2 YSYEKL. The CDR3 has 16 amino acids. CDR3 in DNA: TGCGCCAGCGACACCCTGGACCGCGCTAGCACAGATACGCAGTATTTT. It yields the protein CASDTLDRASTDTQYF.

This clonotype was seen ten or more times. This chain links TRBV29-1 with TRBJ2-4; D is unresolved. CDR1 and CDR2 (germline): SQVTM, ANQGSEA. The ends were cut back, 1 base at V and 0 bases at J, with 4 bases in the middle. The CDR3 is made up of 13 amino acids. CDR3 sequence: CSVEGVAKNIQYF. Here the CDR3 DNA reads TGCAGCGTTGAAGGGGTAGCCAAAAACATTCAGTACTTC.

This clonotype occurred a few times. This chain uses TRBV7-9 with TRBJ1-1; D is unresolved. This CDR3 comprises 14 residues. Trimming stripped 1 base from V and 4 bases from J, with 10 bases between. Germline lookup yields CDR1 SEHNR and CDR2 FQNEAQ (reference sequence). CDR3 sequence (DNA): TGTGCCAGCAGCTTAGTCCGGCGAGGCACTGAAGCTTTCTTT. Translation gives CASSLVRRGTEAFF.

This clonotype has a count of ten or more. The rearrangement joins TRBV7-2 to TRBJ2-5, with 7 bases lining up with TRBD2. The CDR3 sequence is 15 residues long. Trimming took 5 bases from V and 2 from J; bases not matched to a gene: 8. Germline CDR1 and CDR2: SGHTA and FQGNSA. CDR3 residues: CASSPWGSGQETQYF. CDR3 DNA sequence: TGTGCCAGCAGCCCGTGGGGTAGCGGGCAAGAGACCCAGTACTTC.

This clonotype has a handful of counts. The V call is TRBV2, the J call TRBJ2-2; 8 bases agree with TRBD1. V gave up 4 bases and J gave up 4 bases; unmatched junction bases: 11. The V gene's germline CDR1 is SNHLY and CDR2 FYNNEI. The CDR3 runs to 17 residues. CDR3 loop: CASSVQGASSSTGELFF. The CDR3 nucleotides read TGTGCCAGCAGTGTCCAGGGGGCATCCTCGTCCACCGGGGAGCTGTTTTTT.

In its sample, this clonotype was seen a few times. The chain joins TRBV20-1 to TRBJ2-2; D may be TRBD2 (6 bases). Trimming took 6 bases from V and 6 from J, leaving 17 bases between them. Germline V gene data show CDR1 as DFQATT and CDR2 as SNEGSKA (reference sequence). This CDR3 is built from 14 residues. The CDR3 here is CSASRDSDSGELFF. CDR3 nucleotides: TGCAGTGCAAGCCGGGACTCCGATTCCGGGGAGCTGTTTTTT.

This clonotype occurred many times. The chain uses TRBV5-1 and TRBJ2-3; 11 bases align to TRBD2. The V segment lost 4 bases and the J segment 0 bases; nucleotides outside the gene matches: 4. This CDR3 spans 16 amino acids. Germline CDR1 SGHRS, CDR2 YFSETQ. CDR3 region: CASSPGTSGSTDTQYF. The DNA for the CDR3 is TGCGCCAGCAGCCCCGGGACTAGCGGTAGCACAGATACGCAGTATTTT.

This clonotype has a handful of counts. The chain's CDR3 is CASSLRTSGHQETQYF. CDR3 nucleotide sequence: TGCGCCAGCAGCCTCCGGACTAGCGGCCACCAAGAGACCCAGTACTTC. This rearrangement joins TRBV5-1 to TRBJ2-5, with 10 bases that match TRBD2. The germline V gene has CDR1 SGHRS and CDR2 YFSETQ. This CDR3 contains 16 residues. V lost 4 bases and J lost 0; bases outside the gene matches: 6.

This clonotype occurred many times. The rearrangement joins TRBV29-1 to TRBJ2-1, with D maybe TRBD2 (5 bases). The V end was cut by 4 bases, the J end by 1 base, with 5 bases between. CDR1 is SQVTM and CDR2 is ANQGSEA in the germline V gene. This CDR3 is 12 amino acids long. The CDR3 protein is CSVGTSYNEQFF. In nucleotides, the CDR3 is TGCAGCGTTGGGACTTCCTACAATGAGCAGTTCTTC.

This clonotype has more than one count but fewer than ten. The chain employs TRBV20-1 and TRBJ2-5; 10 bases map to TRBD2. The CDR3 extends over 17 amino acids. The V gene's germline CDR1 is DFQATT and CDR2 SNEGSKA (reference sequence). J gave up 2 bases and V 0 bases, and 9 bases lay outside the gene matches. This CDR3 is CSARDSVLAGFQETQYF. CDR3 DNA sequence: TGCAGTGCTAGAGACTCAGTACTAGCGGGGTTTCAAGAGACCCAGTACTTC.